Shown below are 15 T cell receptor beta chains from a single sample sequenced in a study of cytomegalovirus exposure and HLA in healthy donors. Assay: immunoSEQ multiplex PCR; the TCRdb copy retains only in-frame clones and omits some. Here the sample spans over 200,000 clones, approximately 86% being singletons. The specimen was PBMCs. Receptors originate from a woman in her late teens or twenties in good health and CMV-seronegative.

The V call is TRBV5-4, the J call TRBJ2-1; D call uncertain. Trimming left V 0 bases short and J 0 bases short, with 10 bases between. Germline V CDR1 and CDR2: SGHNT, YYREEE (reference sequence). This CDR3 spans 16 amino acids. The CDR3 here is CASSLGGIRSYNEQFF. The CDR3 nucleotides are TGTGCCAGCAGCTTGGGCGGTATTCGCTCCTACAATGAGCAGTTCTTC.

This chain uses TRBV6-6 with TRBJ1-1; no clear D gene. The germline gives CDR1 MNHNY, CDR2 SVGAGI (reference sequence). The CDR3 sequence is 12 residues long. V was clipped by 7 bases and J by 6 bases, with 12 bases between them. The CDR3 DNA reads TGTGCCAGCATCCAGGCTTACGCTGAAGCTTTCTTT. Residues: CASIQAYAEAFF.

The CDR3 loop reads CASSLNQGSADPEAFF. Written as DNA, the CDR3 is TGTGCCAGCAGCTTGAACCAGGGGTCGGCAGATCCTGAAGCTTTCTTT. The chain couples TRBV5-4 to TRBJ1-1, with a weak D call TRBD1 (6 bases). V was shortened by 1 base and J by 6 bases, with 19 bases between the two germline ends. This CDR3 contains 16 residues. Per the germline V gene, CDR1 is SGHNT and CDR2 is YYREEE (reference sequence).

V gene TRBV28 combines with J gene TRBJ1-2; 7 positions agree with TRBD1. Trimming at V came to 4 bases and at J to 0 bases, leaving 5 bases not matched to a gene. CDR1 is MDHEN and CDR2 is SYDVKM in the germline V gene. This CDR3 has 15 residues. For the CDR3, the DNA is TGTGCCAGCAGTTGGGACAGACAACCTAACTATGGCTACACCTTC. Amino acids: CASSWDRQPNYGYTF.

The chain is built from TRBV5-4 and TRBJ2-7, with a weak D call TRBD1 (5 bases). Germline V lookup: CDR1 SGHNT, CDR2 YYREEE (reference sequence). V was pared by 2 bases and J by 2 bases, with 11 bases between. The CDR3 contains 14 residues. CDR3 sequence (DNA): TGTGCCAGCAGCTTAGGTACAGGTCCCTACGAGCAGTACTTC. It translates to CASSLGTGPYEQYF.

The J gene is TRBJ2-7, the V gene TRBV18, with 8 bases aligning to TRBD2. This CDR3 comprises 15 residues. The V segment lost 2 bases and the J segment 3 bases; nucleotides outside the gene matches: 6. In germline, CDR1 is KGHSH, CDR2 LQKENI. The CDR3 spells CASSPSSGRIYEQYF. In nucleotides, the CDR3 is TGTGCCAGCTCACCATCCAGCGGGAGAATCTACGAGCAGTACTTC.

This clone was counted a single time. The chain carries TRBV27 and TRBJ1-2; the D is unclear. Germline V gene sequence: CDR1 MNHEY, CDR2 SMNVEV (reference sequence). CDR3 size: 13 residues. V shed 3 bases and J shed 5 bases, with 10 bases lying between them. The CDR3 protein is CASSLTSGYGYTF. DNA of the CDR3: TGTGCCAGCAGTTTGACTTCGGGTTATGGCTACACCTTC.

The J gene is TRBJ2-1, the V gene TRBV5-5; 8 nucleotides agree with TRBD1. The V and J ends lost 0 bases and 4 bases, in that order; junction bases with no gene match: 0. The germline gives CDR1 SGHKS, CDR2 YYEKEE (reference sequence). The CDR3 length is 14 residues. The chain's CDR3 is CASSLGTGYNEQFF. CDR3 sequence (DNA): TGTGCCAGCAGCTTGGGGACAGGGTACAATGAGCAGTTCTTC. Based on the CDR3 plus reference TRBV5-5 and TRBJ2-1, the full variable domain is DAGVTQSPTHLIKTRGQQVTLRCSPISGHKSVSWYQQVLGQGPQFIFQYYEKEERGRGNFPDRFSARQFPNYSSELNVNALLLGDSALYLCASSLGTGYNEQFFGPGTRLTVL.

This clone has a single count. This CDR3 is CASSYSGAEGYTF. CDR3 coding DNA: TGTGCCAGCAGTTACTCGGGGGCTGAGGGCTACACCTTC. The V gene is TRBV6-5, the J gene TRBJ1-2, with TRBD1 as a possible D gene (6 bases). V shed 0 bases and J shed 8 bases, with 10 bases lying between them. Germline-derived CDR1 and CDR2 are MNHEY and SVGAGI. CDR3 size: 13 residues.

In this sample, this clone turned up a few times. The V call is TRBV29-1, the J call TRBJ1-2; D is ambiguous. CDR1 is SQVTM, CDR2 ANQGSEA, per germline. Trimming took 4 bases from V and 7 from J, leaving 10 bases between them. The CDR3 covers 11 residues. The CDR3 bases are TGCAGCGTTGGGCCGGAGGGTGGCTACACCTTC. Its protein product is CSVGPEGGYTF.

V gene TRBV29-1 combines with J gene TRBJ2-3, with 11 bases that match TRBD1. Trimming at V came to 8 bases and at J to 2 bases, leaving 18 bases not matched to a gene. The CDR3 is 18 residues long. Germline-derived CDR1 and CDR2 are SQVTM and ANQGSEA. The CDR3: CSTTGTGGSSGATDTQYF. The CDR3 bases are TGCAGCACAACCGGGACAGGGGGGTCTAGCGGGGCCACAGATACGCAGTATTTT.

This chain joins TRBV19 and TRBJ2-7, with TRBD1 matching over 8 bases. The CDR3 is made up of 12 amino acids. V lost 9 bases to trimming and J lost 5 bases; unmatched junction nucleotides: 6. CDR1 is LNHDA and CDR2 is SQIVND in the germline V gene (reference sequence). CDR3 DNA sequence: TGTGCCAGCGGCAGGGGGCGCGACGAGCAGTACTTC. This codes for CASGRGRDEQYF.

The V gene is TRBV27, the J gene TRBJ2-7; D possibly corresponds to TRBD2 (5 bases). The length of the CDR3 is 21 residues. V was cut by 1 base and J by 3 bases, with 31 bases left in between. The V gene's germline CDR1 is MNHEY and CDR2 SMNVEV (reference sequence). CDR3 DNA sequence: TGTGCCAGCAGTTTATTGGTAGGTTTCTGGCGGGTGAGCCGTTCCTTCTACGAGCAGTACTTC. This encodes CASSLLVGFWRVSRSFYEQYF.

J is TRBJ2-7 and V is TRBV5-1; D perhaps matches TRBD1 (6 bases). The CDR3 extends over 15 amino acids. CDR1 is SGHRS and CDR2 is YFSETQ in the germline V gene. V lost 4 bases, J lost 0 bases, and 14 bases lay in between. The CDR3, as DNA: TGCGCCAGCAGCCTCGCGACAGGCTACTCCTACGAGCAGTACTTC. Translation gives CASSLATGYSYEQYF. Based on the CDR3 plus reference TRBV5-1 and TRBJ2-7, the full variable domain is KAGVTQTPRYLIKTRGQQVTLSCSPISGHRSVSWYQQTPGQGLQFLFEYFSETQRNKGNFPGRFSGRQFSNSRSEMNVSTLELGDSALYLCASSLATGYSYEQYFGPGTRLTVT.

The V and J genes are TRBV7-9 and TRBJ2-2; 10 nucleotides line up with TRBD1. Per germline, CDR1 SEHNR and CDR2 FQNEAQ (reference sequence). The CDR3 loop spans 15 amino acids. Trimming removed 5 bases from V and 3 bases from J; junction bases left unmatched: 3. CDR3 coding DNA: TGTGCCAGCAGCCAAGGACAGGGGGACACCGGGGAGCTGTTTTTT. Protein sequence: CASSQGQGDTGELFF.